This TCR beta chain was profiled in a study of shared T cell receptors in the human thymus. Some clones are missing from TCRdb's copy, which holds only in-frame ones; the method was immunoSEQ multiplex PCR. The repertoire holds 500,000 to 850,000 clones, roughly 86% seen once, with under 0.01% in the top ten. The CDR3 is made up of 18 amino acids. Germline V gene lookup returns CDR1 SQVTM and CDR2 ANQGSEA. After removal of 4 bases from V and 0 bases from J, the junction contained 12 bases not matched to a gene. The same data also went into a second study, on human thymus T cells. That work adds: Thymus was obtained from resections taken during corrective heart surgery. Unrelated individuals had highly overlapping thymic repertoires, as reported in related research.

The sample comprised thymocytes. V is TRBV29-1 and J is TRBJ2-1, with 10 bases that match TRBD2. This TCR was sampled from a boy under two years old with a congenital heart defect. The CDR3 loop reads CSVALAGLRASSYNEQFF. The DNA of the CDR3 is TGCAGCGTTGCACTAGCGGGACTGAGGGCCAGCTCCTACAATGAGCAGTTCTTC.